The 6 T cell receptor beta chains below come from one sample, sequenced in a study of monozygotic twins with inflammatory bowel disease. TCRdb reprocessed the 5' RACE reads; each CDR3 protein has one entry and no DNA is given. The sample features nearly 450,000 distinct CDR3 sequences, with 2% to 2.5% in its top ten. Sequencing used blood. The origin of the receptors is a human donor with ulcerative colitis or Crohn's disease, or a healthy co-twin of an affected twin (not recorded which).

This chain uses TRBV7-8 with TRBJ1-5; without DNA, the TCRdb call of TRBD1 cannot be checked. The germline V gene has CDR1 SGHVS and CDR2 FQNEAQ. The CDR3 loop spans 15 amino acids. The CDR3 here is CASSLGQGPNQPQHF.

The chain combines TRBV29-1 with TRBJ2-2. The CDR3 sequence is 13 residues long. CDR1 SQVTM and CDR2 ANQGSEA come from the germline V gene. The CDR3 loop is CSVDNLGVGELFF.

This chain connects TRBV5-1 to TRBJ2-3; TCRdb reports TRBD2, a call that lacks DNA to check it against. The V gene's germline CDR1 is SGHRS and CDR2 YFSETQ. The CDR3 runs 16 residues. The CDR3 loop is CASSQTGLADGNTQYF.

This chain connects TRBV10-3 to TRBJ1-5; TCRdb gives TRBD1 as the D gene, but with no DNA this cannot be confirmed. The CDR3 runs to 17 residues. Per the germline V gene, CDR1 is ENHRY and CDR2 is SYGVKD. The CDR3 sequence: CAISPRGGGGENQPQHF.

The chain uses TRBV19 and TRBJ2-1; the TRBD1 assignment by TCRdb is unverifiable without DNA. The CDR3 covers 14 residues. Germline loops: CDR1 LNHDA, CDR2 SQIVND (reference sequence). Here the CDR3 reads CASSIPQGIGEQFF.

The V call is TRBV6-1, the J call TRBJ2-3. The CDR3 totals 11 residues. The germline V gene has CDR1 MNHNS and CDR2 SASEGT. CDR3 sequence: CASNRVDTQYF.